What follows is one T cell receptor beta chain and its context. The antigen is not known. The data belong to a study of Ad26.COV2.S vaccination and SARS-CoV-2 variants. The CDR3 spans 15 residues. With 8 bases removed from V and 1 base from J, the gap between germline ends came to 15 bases. Germline-derived CDR1 and CDR2 are SGHVS and FQNEAQ. Findings and caveats of the study: Non-spike TCR breadth was similar in vaccine and placebo recipients.

Specified treatment: about 20 received Ad26.COV2.S at low or high dose, single or two shots; five or six received placebo; per-sample allocation not given. Vaccine and placebo recipients were sampled on day 63 after the first injection. The assay was immunoSEQ multiplex PCR, and TCRdb's table has in-frame clones only and misses some. Counted here are some 390,000 clones, around 89% occurring once; the ten biggest clones make up approximately 1.9%. This receptor was obtained from a person aged 18-60 years who received the Ad26.COV2.S COVID-19 vaccine or a placebo. The sample was peripheral blood, taken in a trial of Ad26.COV2.S vaccine versus placebo. The chain recombines TRBV7-8 with TRBJ2-1; no firm D call. In nucleotides, the CDR3 is TGTGCCAGCGGATTGAGTGTAGGATCCTACAATGAGCAGTTCTTC. It translates to CASGLSVGSYNEQFF.